This TCR beta chain was identified in a study of cytomegalovirus exposure and HLA in healthy donors. Of note for this clone: What it binds is unknown.

The PCR made use of 60 Vbeta and 13 Jbeta primers. Libraries were prepared by immunoSEQ multiplex PCR; TCRdb keeps only in-frame clonotypes and omits some of them. The table shows about 72,000 clones, with roughly four fifths occurring only once. Study-level results: A prior analysis recorded that most TCR beta V segments were productive about 87% or about 30% of the time.

CDR3 length equals 15 residues. Per the germline V gene, CDR1 is SGHVS and CDR2 is FQNEAQ. Trimming removed 3 bases from V and 3 bases from J, with 14 bases in between. The clonotype originates from a human donor in good health. The genes are TRBV7-8 and TRBJ1-2; D not resolved. The sample was PBMCs. CDR3 bases: TGTGCCAGCAGCTTCGACCCAACGGGAGACTATGGCTACACCTTC. This gives the protein CASSFDPTGDYGYTF. Variable domain in full (rest from reference TRBV7-8 and TRBJ1-2): GAGVSQSPRYKVAKRGQDVALRCDPISGHVSLFWYQQALGQGPEFLTYFQNEAQLDKSGLPSDRFFAERPEGSVSTLKIQRTQQEDSAVYLCASSFDPTGDYGYTFGSGTRLTVV.